This is a list of T cell receptor beta chains from one sample in a study of T-cell memory formation after mild COVID-19. One entry per CDR3 protein, called by TCRdb with MiXCR from the 5' RACE reads. The sample has 100,000 to 130,000 distinct CDR3 sequences, about a sixth seen once. The sequencing sample was made of PBMCs or a T cell subset sorted from them (not recorded which). These receptors all stem from a man in his late teens or twenties who had mild COVID-19 (a few samples of this study predate the infection). Cell type and time point are not known. CDR3s include the opening cysteine and the closing phenylalanine or tryptophan. Each record gives: clone size, D gene, J gene, V gene, CDR3 DNA, CDR3 protein. The D gene is left open where the match is weak. Clone sizes are given selectively: once, few, many, or a class where the clone is expanded.

>few|NA|TRBJ1-1|TRBV12-3/TRBV12-4
TGTGCCAGCAGTTTGTTACGGCTAGGGGCTGAAGCTTTCTTT
CASSLLRLGAEAFF
>NA|NA|TRBJ2-1|TRBV19
TGTGCCAGTAGTATCATCGACGACAATGAGCAGTTCTTC
CASSIIDDNEQFF
>few|NA|TRBJ1-3|TRBV12-3/TRBV12-4
TGTGCCAGTCGGGTCTCGGGACGGCTAATCTCTGGAAACACCATATATTTT
CASRVSGRLISGNTIYF
>NA|TRBD1|TRBJ1-5|TRBV30
TGTGCCTGGAGTGTGGACAGGGACTGGTCTCAGCCCCAGCATTTT
CAWSVDRDWSQPQHF
>NA|TRBD1|TRBJ1-4|TRBV5-1
TGCGCCAACAGCCCCCGGGACAGGGGAACTAATGAAAAACTGTTTTTT
CANSPRDRGTNEKLFF
>NA|NA|TRBJ1-1|TRBV6-5
TGTGCCAGCAGTTACGATCAGGGGCGAGGGACTTTCTTT
CASSYDQGRGTFF
>few|NA|TRBJ2-5|TRBV6-5
TGTGCCAGCAGTTTACGGATCCAAGAGACCCAGTACTTC
CASSLRIQETQYF
>many|NA|TRBJ2-1|TRBV30
TGTGCCTGGAGTGGGATGGGCGGCAATGAGCAGTTCTTC
CAWSGMGGNEQFF
>few|NA|TRBJ2-1|TRBV5-1
TGCGCCAGTTTTGAACTAGGGTTCTACAATGAGCAGTTCTTC
CASFELGFYNEQFF
>few|NA|TRBJ2-1|TRBV5-1
TGCGCCAGCAGCTTGCGGGGGGCTGGGAATGAGCAGTTCTTC
CASSLRGAGNEQFF
>few|TRBD1|TRBJ1-2|TRBV12-3/TRBV12-4
TGTGCCAGCAGTTTAAACAGGGGAGGCTATGGCTACACCTTC
CASSLNRGGYGYTF
>NA|TRBD1|TRBJ1-5|TRBV6-2/TRBV6-3
TGTGCCAGCAGTTATTTCGGGACAGGCAATCAGCCCCAGCATTTT
CASSYFGTGNQPQHF
>many|NA|TRBJ2-5|TRBV7-8
TGTGCCAGCAGCTTAGGGGCGGTCCAAGAGACCCAGTACTTC
CASSLGAVQETQYF
>NA|NA|TRBJ2-1|TRBV12-3/TRBV12-4
NA
CASSFGGGASEFF
>many|NA|TRBJ2-1|TRBV7-2
TGTGCCAGCAGCTTAGAACCCAGGCAGCCCTACAATGAGCAGTTCTTC
CASSLEPRQPYNEQFF
>NA|NA|TRBJ1-1|TRBV9
TGTGCCAGCAGCGTAGGTGGTTGGGGAAACACTGAAGCTTTCTTT
CASSVGGWGNTEAFF
>few|NA|TRBJ1-3|TRBV15
TGTGCCACCAGCGTCGGGGGCGCATTGTCTGGAAACACCATATATTTT
CATSVGGALSGNTIYF
>NA|TRBD2|TRBJ2-3|TRBV6-5
TGTGCCAGCAGTTACTCTGGAAGCGGGGGGGCGGATACGCAGTATTTT
CASSYSGSGGADTQYF
>NA|NA|TRBJ1-1|TRBV18
TGTGCCAGCTCACCACCTAAGCAGAGCTACACTGAAGCTTTCTTT
CASSPPKQSYTEAFF
>many|NA|TRBJ2-2|TRBV4-2
TGTGCCAGCAGCCACAGGGGTTCCGGGGAGCTGTTTTTT
CASSHRGSGELFF
>few|NA|TRBJ1-3|TRBV29-1
TGCAGCGCCCACTACTCTGGAAACACCATATATTTT
CSAHYSGNTIYF
>NA|NA|TRBJ2-3|TRBV5-1
TGCGCCAGCAGCTTGGGAGCGGATCCTAGCACAGATACGCAGTATTTT
CASSLGADPSTDTQYF
>NA|NA|TRBJ2-5|TRBV29-1
TGCAGCGGCTCCCGGTCCCTGGGGGAGACCCAGTACTTC
CSGSRSLGETQYF
>NA|NA|TRBJ2-1|TRBV25-1
TGTGCCAGCACCCCCCGGGGGGCGGCCTACAATGAGCAGTTCTTC
CASTPRGAAYNEQFF
>few|NA|TRBJ1-2|TRBV4-3
TGCGCCAGCAGCCAAGAAGGTGGGACGTACGGCTACACCTTC
CASSQEGGTYGYTF
>NA|NA|TRBJ1-2|TRBV4-3
TGCGCCAGCTCGATGCCGGAATCGGGAGGTTTCTATGGCTACACCTTC
CASSMPESGGFYGYTF
>NA|TRBD1|TRBJ2-2|TRBV5-1
TGCGCCAGCAGCTTGGTAGGGGGCGAAACCGGGGAGCTGTTTTTT
CASSLVGGETGELFF
>NA|NA|TRBJ2-1|TRBV6-2/TRBV6-3
TGTGCCAGCAGTTACCACAGGGCATATGAGCAGTTCTTC
CASSYHRAYEQFF
>NA|NA|TRBJ1-1|TRBV5-1
TGCGCCAGCAGCTTGGCCGTGGGGAACACTGAAGCTTTCTTT
CASSLAVGNTEAFF
>NA|NA|TRBJ1-2|TRBV5-4
TGTGCCAGCAGCCCTCCGGGACGGTCTGACGGCTACACCTTC
CASSPPGRSDGYTF
>once|TRBD2|TRBJ2-5|TRBV5-1
TGCGCCAGCAACCAAGCGGGGGGCCAAGAGACCCAGTACTTC
CASNQAGGQETQYF
>NA|NA|TRBJ1-5|TRBV7-2
TGTGCCAGCAGCTTAGAGGCGGGAAGCAATCAGCCCCAGCATTTT
CASSLEAGSNQPQHF
>NA|NA|TRBJ2-2|TRBV20-1
TGCAGTGCAATGACTACCGGGGAGCTGTTTTTT
CSAMTTGELFF
>NA|NA|TRBJ2-1|TRBV27
TGTGCCAGCCCCTTTTACAATGAGCAGTTCTTC
CASPFYNEQFF
>few|NA|TRBJ2-5|TRBV14
TGTGCCAGCAGCCAAGACGCAGGACGGGAGACCCAGTACTTC
CASSQDAGRETQYF
>many|NA|TRBJ2-2|TRBV28
TGTGCCAGCACTCGTACCGGGGAGCTGTTTTTT
CASTRTGELFF